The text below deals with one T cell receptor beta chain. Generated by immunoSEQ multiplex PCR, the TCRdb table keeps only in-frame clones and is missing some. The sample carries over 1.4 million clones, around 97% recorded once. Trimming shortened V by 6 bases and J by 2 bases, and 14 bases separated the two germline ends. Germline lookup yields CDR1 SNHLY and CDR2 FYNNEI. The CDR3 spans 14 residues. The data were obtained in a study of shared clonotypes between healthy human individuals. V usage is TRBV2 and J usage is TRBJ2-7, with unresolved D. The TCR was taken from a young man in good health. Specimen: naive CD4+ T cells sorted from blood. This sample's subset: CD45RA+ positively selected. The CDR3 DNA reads TGTGCCAGCAGCAACCGAGACAACACCTACGAGCAGTACTTC. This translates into CASSNRDNTYEQYF.